This TCR beta chain was retrieved from a study of blood T cells in healthy people across ages. The junction had 9 bases not matched to a gene; V was cut back by 5 bases and J by 9 bases. The CDR3 runs 15 residues. The germline V gene encodes CDR1 KGHDR and CDR2 SFDVKD. This clonotype was seen a handful of times. Its antigen is still unknown. Together with a sample-barcoded 5' primer, a J-beta primer mix was included in a second PCR lasting about 7 to 11 cycles. Each cDNA molecule was tagged by a template-switch adaptor with 12 random nucleotides. TCRdb called the 5' RACE reads again in MiXCR, with one record for every CDR3 protein. Of some 1,800,000 distinct CDR3 sequences in the sample, about 39% are singletons; the top ten hold more than 20%. Whole-study findings and limits: It was held that diversity estimates obtained from one million T cells represented underestimates.

Sequenced material: blood. This TCR derives from a human donor in good health. The chain recombines TRBV24-1 with TRBJ2-1; 10 bases agree with TRBD2. DNA of the CDR3: TGTGCCACCAGTGTACTAGCGGGGCCACCGGGTGAGCAGTTCTTC. The encoded protein is CATSVLAGPPGEQFF.